The 27 T cell receptor beta chains below all came from one sample that was sequenced in a study of control samples from healthy donors and cancer patients. This table comes from immunoSEQ multiplex PCR, and its TCRdb copy is limited to in-frame clones, with some not included. Of more than 150,000 clones in the sample, 93% were seen once. Sequencing was done on a sample of blood. The source of these receptors is a man in his fifties or sixties in good health.

This clone was detected once. The V call is TRBV2, the J call TRBJ2-6; 9 bases align to TRBD1. Germline-derived CDR1 and CDR2 are SNHLY and FYNNEI. Germline trimming cut 6 bases from V and 0 bases from J; bases unmatched to any gene: 6. The CDR3 totals 17 residues. The CDR3 reads CASRHRGLSSGANVLTF. CDR3 bases: TGTGCCAGCAGGCACAGGGGGCTGAGCTCTGGGGCCAACGTCCTGACTTTC.

V gene TRBV7-9 combines with J gene TRBJ1-4; D is ambiguous. The germline V gene has CDR1 SEHNR and CDR2 FQNEAQ (reference sequence). This CDR3 is 14 amino acids long. Deletions cut 7 bases from V and 3 bases from J, with 12 bases between. The CDR3 DNA sequence: TGTGCCAGCACCCCTGCTGGGGCTAATGAAAAACTGTTTTTT. Translation: CASTPAGANEKLFF.

This clone was counted a few times. V usage is TRBV27 and J usage is TRBJ1-1, with a weak D call TRBD1 (5 bases). The CDR3 has 16 residues. Trimming cost V 8 bases and J 0 bases, with 19 bases left between them. The germline CDR1 and CDR2 sequences are MNHEY and SMNVEV (reference sequence). This CDR3 is CASVSGRTNMNTEAFF. Written as DNA, the CDR3 is TGTGCCAGCGTATCGGGACGGACTAACATGAACACTGAAGCTTTCTTT.

The chain has TRBV24-1 and TRBJ1-5; a weak D match, TRBD1 (5 bases). The germline V and J ends were trimmed by 4 bases and 0 bases, with 9 bases remaining between them. Germline lookup yields CDR1 KGHDR and CDR2 SFDVKD. The CDR3 is 15 amino acids. The CDR3 nucleotides read TGTGCCACCAGTGACGGGACGGATAGCAATCAGCCCCAGCATTTT. Translated: CATSDGTDSNQPQHF.

DNA of the CDR3: TGTGCCACCAGTGATAGGATCTTGCGGGACTCCTACAATGAGCAGTTCTTC. Amino acids: CATSDRILRDSYNEQFF. This chain joins TRBV24-1 and TRBJ2-1; tentatively, D is TRBD2 (6 bases). With 3 bases removed from V and 0 bases from J, the gap between germline ends came to 14 bases. Per germline, CDR1 KGHDR and CDR2 SFDVKD. This CDR3 is built from 17 residues.

This sequence joins TRBV11-2 and TRBJ2-7; D gene ambiguous. Deletions cut 2 bases from V and 3 bases from J, with 2 bases between. The CDR3 extends over 11 amino acids. CDR1 and CDR2 (germline): SGHAT, FQNNGV. CDR3: CASSLNYEQYF. The CDR3 DNA reads as TGTGCCAGCAGCTTAAACTACGAGCAGTACTTC.

This clone appeared once. Distinct nucleotide sequences in the sample also encode this CDR3. This sequence joins TRBV5-1 and TRBJ2-3; D is unclear. The CDR3 loop spans 13 amino acids. V was clipped by 0 bases and J by 1 base, with 3 bases between them. CDR1 and CDR2 from the germline V gene are SGHRS and YFSETQ. CDR3 sequence: CASSLGGTDTQYF. Here the CDR3 DNA reads TGCGCCAGCAGCTTGGGAGGCACAGATACGCAGTATTTT.

The chain joins TRBV5-1 to TRBJ2-5; tentatively, D is TRBD2 (5 bases). The CDR3 contains 14 residues. V was pared by 1 base and J by 2 bases, with 9 bases between. CDR1 is SGHRS, CDR2 YFSETQ, per germline. CDR3 DNA sequence: TGCGCCAGCAGCTTGTTCCCGGGACAAGAGACCCAGTACTTC. The encoded protein is CASSLFPGQETQYF. The full variable domain, rest sourced from reference TRBV5-1 and TRBJ2-5, is KAGVTQTPRYLIKTRGQQVTLSCSPISGHRSVSWYQQTPGQGLQFLFEYFSETQRNKGNFPGRFSGRQFSNSRSEMNVSTLELGDSALYLCASSLFPGQETQYFGPGTRLLVL.

J is TRBJ1-1 and V is TRBV6-1, with no clear D. V lost 2 bases, J lost 4 bases, and 14 bases lay in between. The germline V gene encodes CDR1 MNHNS and CDR2 SASEGT. CDR3 size: 15 residues. The CDR3 sequence: CASSETQLMSTEAFF. The CDR3 region has the DNA TGTGCCAGCAGTGAAACCCAGCTTATGAGCACTGAAGCTTTCTTT.

The chain carries TRBV19 and TRBJ2-5; 11 nucleotides agree with TRBD2. CDR1 and CDR2 (germline): LNHDA, SQIVND (reference sequence). The CDR3 contains 16 residues. V trimming: 6 bases; J trimming: 4 bases; junction bases outside the gene matches: 10. The DNA of the CDR3 is TGTGCCAGTAGAGATAGCGGGAGGGCCTTTGGAGAGACCCAGTACTTC. This sequence encodes CASRDSGRAFGETQYF.

Of note for this clone: At the DNA level, this CDR3 is encoded by other sequences in the same sample as well. The chain has TRBV18 and TRBJ2-3; 11 positions match TRBD2. V lost 3 bases, J lost 0 bases, and 2 bases stayed unmatched. This CDR3 is built from 16 residues. CDR1 and CDR2 (germline): KGHSH, LQKENI. The CDR3 region has the DNA TGTGCCAGCTCACCTCCTAGCGGGAGGAGCACAGATACGCAGTATTTT. It is translated as CASSPPSGRSTDTQYF.

This clone was detected once. CDR3 in amino acids: CASSLNTGAQETQYF. CDR3 in DNA: TGCGCCAGCAGCTTGAATACGGGAGCTCAAGAGACCCAGTACTTC. The chain uses TRBV5-1 and TRBJ2-5; D possibly corresponds to TRBD2 (6 bases). Germline CDR1 SGHRS, CDR2 YFSETQ. The V end lost 1 base, the J end lost 2 bases, and 12 bases lay between the germline ends. The length of the CDR3 is 15 residues.

The chain combines TRBV6-5 with TRBJ1-2; TRBD1 matches 10 bases. V lost 6 bases, J lost 8 bases, and 6 bases stayed unmatched. Germline CDR1 is MNHEY and CDR2 is SVGAGI. CDR3 length equals 13 residues. Here the CDR3 reads CASRNPGQGGYTF. In DNA, the CDR3 is TGTGCCAGCAGGAACCCGGGACAGGGGGGCTACACCTTC.

The V and J genes are TRBV3-1 (or the pseudogene TRBV3-2) and TRBJ1-1, with D unresolved. The CDR3 has 11 residues. Germline V gene sequence: CDR1 LGHDT, CDR2 YNNKEL (reference sequence). V shed 4 bases and J shed 11 bases, with 11 bases lying between them. CDR3 DNA: TGTGCCAGCAGCCGGGAAGGCGCGGCTTTCTTT. Translation: CASSREGAAFF.

This clone has more than one count but fewer than ten. This chain connects TRBV3-1 (or the pseudogene TRBV3-2) to TRBJ1-2, with D uncertain. Per the germline V gene, CDR1 is LGHDT and CDR2 is YNNKEL (reference sequence). The CDR3 is made up of 14 amino acids. Trimming shortened V by 0 bases and J by 5 bases, and 10 bases separated the two germline ends. In DNA, the CDR3 is TGTGCCAGCAGCCAAGAAGGACGGACTTATGGCTACACCTTC. Amino acids: CASSQEGRTYGYTF.

The chain has TRBV29-1 and TRBJ2-3; TRBD2 is a possible D gene (6 bases). This CDR3 comprises 16 residues. CDR1 and CDR2 from the germline V gene are SQVTM and ANQGSEA. Trimming cost V 6 bases and J 1 base, with 20 bases left between them. CDR3 sequence: CSVARGGIRGTDTQYF. The CDR3 DNA sequence: TGCAGCGTCGCGAGGGGCGGGATAAGGGGCACAGATACGCAGTATTTT.

The rearrangement links TRBV12-3 or TRBV12-4 to TRBJ2-7; the D call may be TRBD1 or TRBD2 (5 bases each). Trimming removed 5 bases at V and 4 bases at J, with 9 bases between. CDR3 length equals 12 residues. DNA for the CDR3: TGTGCCAGCAGTAGTTGGGGGTACGAGCAGTACTTC. This sequence encodes CASSSWGYEQYF.

J is TRBJ1-1 and V is TRBV4-1; D uncertain. Germline V gene data show CDR1 as MGHRA and CDR2 as YSYEKL. The V end was cut by 4 bases, the J end by 5 bases, with 8 bases between. The CDR3 contains 12 residues. This CDR3 is CASSRGRTEAFF. CDR3 nucleotides: TGCGCCAGCAGCCGCGGACGGACTGAAGCTTTCTTT.

The chain carries TRBV6-5 and TRBJ2-3, with 7 bases fitting TRBD1. Germline V gene data show CDR1 as MNHEY and CDR2 as SVGAGI. The CDR3 spans 13 residues. Trimming cost V 6 bases and J 7 bases; bases outside gene matches: 7. The CDR3 reads CASSPTGKYTQYF. In DNA, the CDR3 is TGTGCCAGCAGCCCGACAGGGAAATATACGCAGTATTTT.

The chain links TRBV25-1 to TRBJ1-5, with 8 bases identical to TRBD1. The CDR3 loop spans 14 amino acids. CDR1 is MGHDK, CDR2 SYGVNS, per germline. V lost 6 bases to trimming and J lost 6 bases; unmatched junction nucleotides: 7. CDR3 in amino acids: CASRAPGGSQPQHF. The CDR3 DNA reads TGTGCCAGCAGGGCCCCAGGGGGCAGTCAGCCCCAGCATTTT.

V usage is TRBV10-3 and J usage is TRBJ2-3, with TRBD2 matching 12 bases. V was clipped by 6 bases and J by 3 bases; unmatched bases: 4. Germline V gene sequence: CDR1 ENHRY, CDR2 SYGVKD. The CDR3 is 15 amino acids. The CDR3 coding sequence is TGTGCCATCAGCCGGACTAGCGGGAAAACAGATACGCAGTATTTT. Protein: CAISRTSGKTDTQYF.

V and J are TRBV5-6 and TRBJ2-5; 7 nucleotides agree with TRBD1. There are 16 residues in the CDR3. In germline, CDR1 is SGHDT, CDR2 YYEEEE. Unmatched junction bases numbered 14, after V lost 4 bases and J lost 5 bases. The CDR3 sequence: CASSGIQGILGETQYF. The CDR3 DNA reads TGTGCCAGCAGCGGAATACAGGGGATCCTTGGGGAGACCCAGTACTTC.

The CDR3 loop reads CASAQLWADTQYF. CDR3 bases: TGTGCCAGTGCCCAGCTGTGGGCAGATACGCAGTATTTT. The V call is TRBV19, the J call TRBJ2-3; D is unclear. Germline V gives CDR1 LNHDA, CDR2 SQIVND (reference sequence). Trimming pared 8 bases from V and 4 bases from J, leaving 13 bases between. The CDR3 totals 13 residues.

This clone was detected once. The chain employs TRBV18 and TRBJ1-1; no clear D gene. Germline CDR1 and CDR2: KGHSH and LQKENI. The germline V and J ends were trimmed by 6 bases and 0 bases, with 11 bases remaining between them. The CDR3 spans 14 residues. CDR3 in DNA: TGTGCCAGCTCTCCTCAGCGTATGAACACTGAAGCTTTCTTT. Translating it yields CASSPQRMNTEAFF.

J is TRBJ2-3 and V is TRBV28; D possibly corresponds to TRBD2 (6 bases). This CDR3 has 18 amino acids. The germline gives CDR1 MDHEN, CDR2 SYDVKM. Trimming stripped 1 base from V and 0 bases from J, with 17 bases between. CDR3 sequence reads: CASSLSAGPTTSTDTQYF. CDR3 coding DNA: TGTGCCAGCAGTTTATCAGCGGGCCCCACGACCAGCACAGATACGCAGTATTTT.

V and J are TRBV19 and TRBJ1-3; D is possibly TRBD1 (5 bases). Deletions cut 5 bases from V and 4 bases from J, with 12 bases between. This CDR3 region has 14 residues. From germline, CDR1 is LNHDA and CDR2 SQIVND (reference sequence). CDR3 amino acids: CASSLGPGGNTIYF. Here the CDR3 DNA reads TGTGCCAGTAGTCTGGGACCGGGGGGAAACACCATATATTTT. The full variable domain, in which reference TRBV19 and TRBJ1-3 provide the parts outside the CDR3, is DGGITQSPKYLFRKEGQNVTLSCEQNLNHDAMYWYRQDPGQGLRLIYYSQIVNDFQKGDIAEGYSVSREKKESFPLTVTSAQKNPTAFYLCASSLGPGGNTIYFGEGSWLTVV.

Concerning this clone itself: Other DNA sequences in this specimen translate into the identical CDR3. The chain is built from TRBV5-1 and TRBJ2-3; 7 bases match TRBD2. The junction had 3 bases not matched to a gene; V was cut back by 2 bases and J by 3 bases. This CDR3 is built from 14 residues. Germline V gene sequence: CDR1 SGHRS, CDR2 YFSETQ. The CDR3 bases are TGCGCCAGCAGCTTCGGCGGGAGTACAGATACGCAGTATTTT. Translated, it gives CASSFGGSTDTQYF. Supplemented by reference TRBV5-1 and TRBJ2-3, the full variable domain reads KAGVTQTPRYLIKTRGQQVTLSCSPISGHRSVSWYQQTPGQGLQFLFEYFSETQRNKGNFPGRFSGRQFSNSRSEMNVSTLELGDSALYLCASSFGGSTDTQYFGPGTRLTVL.